A selection of T cell receptor beta chains follows, all from one sample in a study of cytomegalovirus exposure and HLA in healthy donors. Repertoires were generated with immunoSEQ multiplex PCR, while TCRdb's copy carries only in-frame clones and drops some. The sample holds over 100,000 clones, approximately 71% seen once. Source material: PBMCs. These receptors were collected from a woman between 65 and 79 years old in good health and CMV-seropositive. The CDR3 runs from the conserved cysteine through the conserved F or W. D genes are given only for firm matches. The size field is filled for only some rows; it gives once, few, many or a size class.

>-|TRBJ1-5|-|TRBV7-2
TGTGCCAGCAGCTCAGAAGGACAGTCTCAGCCCCAGCATTTT
CASSSEGQSQPQHF
>-|TRBJ1-1|-|TRBV4-2
TGTGCCAGCACCAACGGCGGAGAAGCTTTCTTT
CASTNGGEAFF
>-|TRBJ2-4|-|TRBV30
TGTGCCTGGAGTGTAGCGGCAGGAGCCAAAAACATTCAGTACTTC
CAWSVAAGAKNIQYF
>-|TRBJ2-5|-|TRBV5-5
TGTGCCAGCAGCTGGACAGAAGAGACCCAGTACTTC
CASSWTEETQYF
>-|TRBJ1-6|TRBD1|TRBV19
TGTGCCAGTAGTATGGGACAGGCTAATTCACCCCTCCACTTT
CASSMGQANSPLHF
>-|TRBJ2-2|-|TRBV2
TGTGCCAGCAGTGAGGTTGGGGCAGCCTCCACCGGGGAGCTGTTTTTT
CASSEVGAASTGELFF
>-|TRBJ1-4|TRBD1|TRBV7-6
TGTGCCAGCAGCTTGGGGACAGGGGGCGCTGGGGAAAAACTGTTTTTT
CASSLGTGGAGEKLFF
>-|TRBJ1-4|-|TRBV18
TGTGCCAGCTCACCCCCAGTGGGGGCCGGAAAGGAAAAACTGTTTTTT
CASSPPVGAGKEKLFF
>-|TRBJ2-5|TRBD1|TRBV14
TGTGCCAGCAGTCCGGTATTTGGGACAGGACAAGAGACCCAGTACTTC
CASSPVFGTGQETQYF
>few|TRBJ2-2|-|TRBV6-6
TGTGCCAGCAGTCAGACAGCGAACACCGGGGAGCTGTTTTTT
CASSQTANTGELFF
>-|TRBJ1-2|TRBD1|TRBV29-1
TGCAGCGTTTCGGGACAGTCCTCCTATGGCTACACCTTC
CSVSGQSSYGYTF
>-|TRBJ2-1|-|TRBV7-8
TGTGCCAGCAGCAGCCCGGGACTCCTGAATGAGCAGTTCTTC
CASSSPGLLNEQFF
>-|TRBJ2-7|-|TRBV10-2
TGCGCCAGCAGTAAAGACAGGGGAGGGTACGAGCAGTACTTC
CASSKDRGGYEQYF
>-|TRBJ2-3|-|TRBV4-2
TGTGCCAGCAGCCAAGACCTACCCTCTACAGGGAGCACAGATACGCAGTATTTT
CASSQDLPSTGSTDTQYF
>once|TRBJ2-3|TRBD2|TRBV6-5
TGTGCCAGCAGTTACTCGTACCCCGGGAGGACAGATACGCAGTATTTT
CASSYSYPGRTDTQYF
>once|TRBJ1-1|-|TRBV7-9
TGTGCCAGCAGCTTAGAAGCGAACACTGAAGCTTTCTTT
CASSLEANTEAFF
>once|TRBJ2-1|TRBD2|TRBV6-5
TGTGCCAGCAGTTCCTCTAGCGGGGGGGCCTACAATGAGCAGTTCTTC
CASSSSSGGAYNEQFF
>-|TRBJ1-6|-|TRBV6-5
TGTGCCAGCGTAGGCGGACTAAATAATTCACCCCTCCACTTT
CASVGGLNNSPLHF
>-|TRBJ2-3|TRBD2|TRBV5-6
TGTGCCAGCAGCTTTCGGGGTAGCGGGGGGCTGGATACGCAGTATTTT
CASSFRGSGGLDTQYF
>few|TRBJ1-2|-|TRBV6-6
TGTGCCACCGAAAACGGGGGAGGATATGGCTACACCTTC
CATENGGGYGYTF
>-|TRBJ1-2|TRBD1|TRBV30
TGTGCCAGCATAAGACAGGGCGCCGGGGGCTATGGCTACACCTTC
CASIRQGAGGYGYTF
>-|TRBJ2-2|-|TRBV18
TGTGCCAACTCACCTTGGCAGGGAGGCACCGGGGAGCTGTTTTTT
CANSPWQGGTGELFF